The next 7 T cell receptor beta chains were all read from a single sample in a study of blood T cell repertoires in COVID-19. Generated by immunoSEQ multiplex PCR, the TCRdb table keeps only in-frame clones and is missing some. There are about 280,000 clones in the sample; approximately 86% occur only once, and over 8% lies in the top ten. The specimen sequenced was peripheral blood. These receptors were collected from a man aged 18 to 29 with active or convalescent COVID-19.

This clone was picked up one time. Other DNA sequences from this sample encode an identical CDR3 as well. The V and J genes are TRBV19 and TRBJ1-5, with 7 bases fitting TRBD1. Germline CDR1 reads LNHDA; CDR2 reads SQIVND (reference sequence). J was trimmed by 4 bases and V by 4 bases; bases with no gene match: 7. The CDR3 contains 15 residues. CDR3 sequence reads: CASSRTGGGNQPQHF. The CDR3 DNA is TGTGCCAGTAGTAGGACAGGAGGGGGTAATCAGCCCCAGCATTTT.

The chain has TRBV9 and TRBJ1-4; D is unclear. CDR3 length: 13 residues. Trimming stripped 9 bases from V and 0 bases from J, with 9 bases between. CDR1 is SGDLS and CDR2 is YYNGEE in the germline V gene. CDR3 amino acids: CATPGATNEKLFF. The CDR3 DNA reads TGTGCCACCCCCGGGGCAACTAATGAAAAACTGTTTTTT.

The V call is TRBV9, the J call TRBJ2-5; TRBD1 aligns across 8 bases. With 3 bases clipped from V and 1 base from J, the junction kept 11 bases outside the gene matches. CDR3 length equals 17 residues. CDR1 and CDR2 from the germline V gene are SGDLS and YYNGEE. The CDR3 reads CASSARDRSETQETQYF. The DNA of the CDR3 is TGTGCCAGCAGCGCCCGGGACAGGTCAGAAACCCAAGAGACCCAGTACTTC.

The chain joins TRBV12-3 or TRBV12-4 to TRBJ2-3; 7 bases fit TRBD2. This CDR3 comprises 11 residues. V trimming: 11 bases; J trimming: 9 bases; junction bases outside the gene matches: 8. The CDR3 DNA reads as TGTGCCGGGGGGGAGGGGTCGACGCAGTATTTT. Translation gives CAGGEGSTQYF.

This clone was counted a single time. This sequence joins TRBV4-3 and TRBJ1-5, with a weak D call TRBD1 (5 bases). The CDR3 has 15 residues. V lost 4 bases and J 0 bases, leaving 10 bases between the germline ends. The V gene's germline CDR1 is LGHNA and CDR2 YSLEER. This chain's CDR3 is CASSPGLNSNQPQHF. The CDR3 DNA follows: TGCGCCAGCAGCCCGGGACTGAATAGCAATCAGCCCCAGCATTTT.

V gene TRBV27 combines with J gene TRBJ2-7; D gene ambiguous. Germline V gives CDR1 MNHEY, CDR2 SMNVEV (reference sequence). The V end lost 3 bases, the J end lost 0 bases, and 15 bases lay between the germline ends. The CDR3 contains 16 residues. As DNA, the CDR3 is TGTGCCAGCAGTTTTCCGGGTTTTATTCACTCCTACGAGCAGTACTTC. This translates into CASSFPGFIHSYEQYF.

The chain combines TRBV10-3 with TRBJ1-2; 7 bases align to TRBD1. This CDR3 spans 13 amino acids. V lost 8 bases and J lost 7; bases outside the gene matches: 10. Per the germline V gene, CDR1 is ENHRY and CDR2 is SYGVKD. CDR3 sequence: CAIGTPPGGGYTF. Written as DNA, the CDR3 is TGTGCCATCGGGACCCCTCCAGGGGGTGGCTACACCTTC.